One sample yielded the 10 T cell receptor beta chains listed below, sequenced in a study of blood T cell repertoires in COVID-19 (dated by TCRdb to about 2020). The protocol used for the library was the immunoSEQ multiplex PCR assay. Not all clones reach the TCRdb copy of this immuneACCESS table, which keeps in-frame sequences only. Checked studies attribute under half of the gap to unresolved V genes and leave the rest unexplained. The sample has about 200,000 clones on record, 85% of them singletons. Around 0.93% of the sample is in the top ten clones. Specimen: peripheral blood. The receptors derive from a man between 60 and 75 years old with COVID-19, enrolled during active disease.

The sample holds a few counts of this clone. The chain employs TRBV10-1 and TRBJ1-1; D is ambiguous. Trimming cost V 7 bases and J 1 base, with 10 bases left between them. This CDR3 has 13 amino acids. CDR1 is WNHNN, CDR2 SYGVQD, per germline (reference sequence). The CDR3 reads CASKRAANTEAFF. The CDR3, as DNA: TGCGCCAGCAAGAGGGCCGCGAACACTGAAGCTTTCTTT.

The genes are TRBV18 and TRBJ1-1; D gene ambiguous. This CDR3 is 13 amino acids long. Germline CDR1 reads KGHSH; CDR2 reads LQKENI. Deletions cut 3 bases from V and 1 base from J, with 6 bases between. This CDR3 reads CASSPQRNTEAFF. The CDR3 bases are TGTGCCAGCTCACCGCAGCGGAACACTGAAGCTTTCTTT.

V and J are TRBV27 and TRBJ1-5; TRBD1 is a possible D gene (5 bases). The CDR3 extends over 13 amino acids. The germline V gene encodes CDR1 MNHEY and CDR2 SMNVEV (reference sequence). Trimming took 4 bases from V and 2 from J, leaving 6 bases between them. CDR3 amino acids: CASSWGGNQPQHF. In DNA form, the CDR3 reads TGTGCCAGCAGTTGGGGGGGCAATCAGCCCCAGCATTTT.

This clone was observed a handful of times. This chain uses TRBV29-1 with TRBJ1-2; 8 bases match TRBD1. V shed 7 bases and J 2 bases; nucleotides not matched to a gene: 6. Germline values: CDR1 SQVTM, CDR2 ANQGSEA. The CDR3 sequence is 13 residues long. The DNA of the CDR3 is TGCAGCGCTCAGACAGGGGCCAACTATGGCTACACCTTC. Protein product: CSAQTGANYGYTF.

The rearrangement uses TRBV3-1 (or the pseudogene TRBV3-2) and TRBJ1-1; 7 nucleotides agree with TRBD1. CDR1 and CDR2 (germline): LGHDT, YNNKEL (reference sequence). With V trimmed by 4 bases and J by 5 bases, 10 bases remained unmatched. The length of the CDR3 is 15 residues. The DNA of the CDR3 is TGTGCCAGCAGCCCAACTAGACAGGGATGGACTGAAGCTTTCTTT. Translating gives CASSPTRQGWTEAFF.

On this clone: Other nucleotide sequences from this sample produce the same CDR3. This chain connects TRBV18 to TRBJ1-1; D remains unclear. The V end lost 1 base, the J end lost 1 base, and 4 bases lay between the germline ends. The CDR3 totals 13 residues. Germline V gene lookup returns CDR1 KGHSH and CDR2 LQKENI. Here the CDR3 DNA reads TGTGCCAGCTCACCACTTCGGAACACTGAAGCTTTCTTT. It translates to CASSPLRNTEAFF.

The genes are TRBV7-2 and TRBJ2-7, with D possibly matching TRBD2 (6 bases). The germline CDR1 and CDR2 sequences are SGHTA and FQGNSA. The CDR3 has 13 amino acids. Trimming took 4 bases from V and 3 from J, leaving 10 bases between them. CDR3 DNA sequence: TGTGCCAGCAGCTGGCCCGGGAGCTACGAGCAGTACTTC. This gives the protein CASSWPGSYEQYF.

The chain uses TRBV19 and TRBJ2-1; D gene unclear. Germline V lookup: CDR1 LNHDA, CDR2 SQIVND (reference sequence). The ends were cut back, 5 bases at V and 4 bases at J, with 18 bases in the middle. The CDR3 loop spans 16 amino acids. In nucleotides, the CDR3 is TGTGCCAGTAGTCCCCCCCGGCAGGTGCTTTACAATGAGCAGTTCTTC. Protein sequence: CASSPPRQVLYNEQFF. The full variable domain, in which reference TRBV19 and TRBJ2-1 provide the parts outside the CDR3, is DGGITQSPKYLFRKEGQNVTLSCEQNLNHDAMYWYRQDPGQGLRLIYYSQIVNDFQKGDIAEGYSVSREKKESFPLTVTSAQKNPTAFYLCASSPPRQVLYNEQFFGPGTRLTVL.

This clone has a single count. V and J are TRBV2 and TRBJ2-1; TRBD2 matches 10 bases. The V gene end was trimmed by 5 bases and the J gene end by 2 bases; junction bases not matched to a gene: 6. This CDR3 contains 16 residues. The germline V gene encodes CDR1 SNHLY and CDR2 FYNNEI. Written as DNA, the CDR3 is TGTGCCAGCAGTAAGGAGCGGGAGGGGACCTACAATGAGCAGTTCTTC. Encoded protein: CASSKEREGTYNEQFF.

The chain is built from TRBV9 and TRBJ1-3, with D perhaps matching TRBD1 (5 bases). Germline V gene data show CDR1 as SGDLS and CDR2 as YYNGEE. V gave up 0 bases and J gave up 1 base, with 5 bases separating them. This CDR3 has 14 residues. The CDR3 DNA sequence: TGTGCCAGCAGCGTAGCAGGGTCTGGAAACACCATATATTTT. Translated: CASSVAGSGNTIYF.